Listed below are T cell receptor beta chains from one sample, sequenced in a study of blood T cell repertoires in COVID-19. TCRdb's table, derived via immunoSEQ multiplex PCR, lists solely in-frame clones and lacks some. The sample carries over 250,000 clones, less than 90% recorded once. The sample was peripheral blood. These receptors were obtained from a human donor in a cohort sampled during active COVID-19. Both conserved end residues are trimmed from each CDR3. Each record gives: V gene, CDR3 protein.

TRBV28 | ASSSRRVGLGPGNTIY
TRBV19 | ASSEGLAKNIQY
TRBV6-5 | ASSEPVHSSYEQY
TRBV30 | AWSAGLAGEPFKF
TRBV7-2 | ASSLSGLDTQY
TRBV7-2 | ASSPGLLIGELF
TRBV4-1 | ASSQDSYSGTYNEQF
TRBV5-4 | ASSLAGSYEQY
TRBV25-1 | ASSEIAKDEKLF
TRBV9 | ASSFSGSADTQY
TRBV12-3/TRBV12-4 | ASSLGTSQEQY
TRBV18 | ASSPGLQNQPQH
TRBV7-9 | ASSARTRFNEQF
TRBV3-1/TRBV3-2 | ASSQECPIANTGELF
TRBV9 | ASGQGRARETQY
TRBV2 | ASSDVAGGRNTQY
TRBV5-1 | ASSFIQDGLDNEQF
TRBV11-2 | ASSLGTGVLEKLF
TRBV6-5 | ASSYGGAIGKLF
TRBV14 | ASSDWRGESETQY
TRBV9 | ASSGSTGNNNNSPLH
TRBV11-2 | ASSASGGARVNTEAF
TRBV28 | ASIGQGASRTEAF
TRBV27 | ATGTLSYNEQF
TRBV28 | ASAQGDTARSF
TRBV24-1 | ATSGGQTDTQY
TRBV19 | ASSPQASTDTQY
TRBV9 | ASSTGQGSSYNEQF
TRBV28 | ASSRGLADYEQY
TRBV6-6 | ASSPDRGGTEAF
TRBV29-1 | SVGWGGGELF
TRBV15 | ATSRGDNVNYGYT
TRBV19 | ASSIGTGLSNQPQH
TRBV19 | AITGGLRGYTEAF
TRBV3-1/TRBV3-2 | ASSLATSGKNEQY
TRBV6-1 | ASSERLAGPTDTQY
TRBV6-4 | ASSPLAGAYEQY
TRBV7-2 | ASSLARPTGVNTEAF
TRBV15 | ATSRDRGPGNTIY
TRBV7-9 | ASTERGLAGTDTQY
TRBV14 | ASSQALGTSLRETQY
TRBV27 | ASSLLAVDQETQY
TRBV20-1 | SASTVMGGTRAF
TRBV24-1 | ATSENSELGYT
TRBV25-1 | ASSEYGSGSVREQY
TRBV14 | ASSRLYNSYNEQF
TRBV5-4 | ASSLQGTTNTEAF
TRBV5-4 | ASSIDSNRPGYT
TRBV7-2 | ASSFRRAGGPGELF
TRBV13 | ASSYGSYNEQF
TRBV9 | ASSYLSGRGIGTEAF
TRBV18 | ASSKLQGTNEKLF
TRBV5-6 | ASSRDRVGEKLF
TRBV20-1 | SASTSGSPDTQY
TRBV6-5 | ASRESNYGYT
TRBV28 | ASRTRGAGTSGRLYTGELF
TRBV9 | ASSPGTTQETQY
TRBV6-2/TRBV6-3 | ASSYTNTGELF
TRBV7-2 | ASSLKRVGSYEQY